What follows are 14 T cell receptor delta chains derived from one specimen sequenced in a study of Vδ1+ human thymocytes. Their antigen targets remain unknown. Extracted RNA was reverse transcribed into cDNA. Multiplex PCR used pooled V-gene forward primers and a constant-region reverse primer to amplify CDR3s. TCRdb called clones from the multiplex PCR reads again using CATT. The repertoire holds over 45,000 delta-chain clones, with over 13% as singletons. Study-wide findings and caveats: Thymic TRG and TRD repertoires appeared highly polyclonal.

What was sequenced was Vdelta1+ gamma-delta thymocytes from the thymus. This sample's subset: FACS-sorted CD3+ TCRalphabeta- TCRVdelta1+ TCRVdelta2- thymocytes. These receptors originate from a girl in the first two years of life who had congenital heart surgery.

The chain uses TRDV1 and TRDJ1, with 7 positions matching TRDD3. The junction had 26 bases not matched to a gene; V was cut back by 7 bases and J by 0 bases. Germline-derived CDR1 and CDR2 are TSWWSYY and QGS. The CDR3 has 21 residues. CDR3 DNA sequence: TGTGCTCTTGTGGGGTTGGGCCTTCTGGGGGCCCATCTCCAGTACACCGATAAACTCATCTTT. This translates into CALVGLGLLGAHLQYTDKLIF.

This clone was seen a handful of times. At the DNA level, this CDR3 is encoded by other sequences in the same sample as well. The rearrangement links TRDV1 to TRDJ1; D remains ambiguous. V shed 0 bases and J shed 0 bases, with 5 bases lying between them. Germline V gene sequence: CDR1 TSWWSYY, CDR2 QGS. The CDR3 is 14 amino acids. CDR3 coding DNA: TGTGCTCTTGGGGAACTGAGGGACACCGATAAACTCATCTTT. It encodes CALGELRDTDKLIF.

This clone was observed a handful of times. The genes are TRDV1 and TRDJ1; 13 positions match TRDD3. Germline trimming cut 3 bases from V and 4 bases from J; bases unmatched to any gene: 23. Germline values: CDR1 TSWWSYY, CDR2 QGS. The CDR3 loop spans 22 amino acids. The CDR3: CALGELSCSLLLGDTRSDKLIF. CDR3 DNA sequence: TGTGCTCTTGGGGAGTTATCCTGCAGCCTCTTACTGGGGGATACGCGAAGCGATAAACTCATCTTT.

The chain recombines TRDV1 with TRDJ1; 13 bases are a match to TRDD3. From germline, CDR1 is TSWWSYY and CDR2 QGS. V shed 0 bases and J 7 bases; nucleotides not matched to a gene: 44. CDR3 length: 29 amino acids. The CDR3 is CALGELPQWLPTVWTGGYARKTSHGKLIF. CDR3 DNA: TGTGCTCTTGGGGAACTACCTCAATGGCTTCCTACGGTTTGGACTGGGGGATACGCGCGCAAAACATCTCACGGTAAACTCATCTTT.

There are a few counts of this clone. The chain combines TRDV1 with TRDJ1; TRDD3 agrees at 10 bases. The CDR3 totals 17 residues. In germline, CDR1 is TSWWSYY, CDR2 QGS. The J segment lost 6 bases and the V segment lost 2 bases, leaving 12 bases of the junction unmatched. The CDR3 DNA follows: TGTGCTCTTGGGGAAGTTCGGCCGACTGGGGGATCGAATAAACTCATCTTT. Encoded protein: CALGEVRPTGGSNKLIF.

Only a few counts were recorded for this clone. This sequence joins TRDV1 and TRDJ1, with unresolved D. V lost 0 bases, J lost 0 bases, and 17 bases lay in between. The length of the CDR3 is 18 residues. Germline CDR1 and CDR2: TSWWSYY and QGS. CDR3 loop: CALGELGLPIQYTDKLIF. Written as DNA, the CDR3 is TGTGCTCTTGGGGAACTAGGTTTACCGATCCAATACACCGATAAACTCATCTTT.

This clone was recorded a few times. The chain combines TRDV1 with TRDJ1; 11 bases align to TRDD3. The CDR3 covers 18 residues. Germline CDR1 reads TSWWSYY; CDR2 reads QGS. V lost 1 base, J lost 6 bases, and 13 bases stayed unmatched. CDR3 bases: TGTGCTCTTGGGGAACCCTACAATGTGGGGGATACGTCCAATAAACTCATCTTT. As protein: CALGEPYNVGDTSNKLIF.

In this sample, this clone turned up a few times. V usage is TRDV2 and J usage is TRDJ1, with TRDD3 identical over 13 bases. Per the germline V gene, CDR1 is GEAIGNYY and CDR2 is EKD. After removal of 5 bases from V and 0 bases from J, the junction contained 20 bases not matched to a gene. This CDR3 spans 21 amino acids. CDR3 sequence (DNA): TGTGCCTGTGTCGGTCTTAAATTCTTACTGGGGGATACGTCTGACACCGATAAACTCATCTTT. It encodes CACVGLKFLLGDTSDTDKLIF.

This clone was picked up a small number of times. The rearrangement uses TRDV1 and TRDJ1, with D perhaps matching TRDD2 (9 bases). The CDR3 totals 21 residues. V lost 2 bases, J lost 8 bases, and 36 bases lay in between. Germline CDR1 TSWWSYY, CDR2 QGS. Here the CDR3 reads CALGERPSYGLGDSAKGKLIF. The CDR3 region has the DNA TGTGCTCTTGGGGAAAGGCCTTCCTACGGGCTGGGGGACTCCGCGAAAGGAAAACTCATCTTT.

This clone showed up just a few times. The sample carries other DNA sequences with the same CDR3. The V call is TRDV1, the J call TRDJ1, with 8 nucleotides matching TRDD3. The CDR3 consists of 15 residues. V gave up 9 bases and J gave up 0 bases; unmatched junction bases: 9. CDR1 and CDR2 from the germline V gene are TSWWSYY and QGS. CDR3 amino acids: CALGALGEYTDKLIF. In DNA form, the CDR3 reads TGTGCTCTCGGAGCGCTGGGGGAGTACACCGATAAACTCATCTTT.

The genes are TRDV1 and TRDJ1; 8 positions agree with TRDD3. V was pared by 2 bases and J by 0 bases, with 14 bases of the junction left unmatched. The germline V gene encodes CDR1 TSWWSYY and CDR2 QGS. This CDR3 has 19 amino acids. The CDR3 nucleotides read TGTGCTCTTGGGGAAACCCAAAAGTACTGGGGGCAGTACACCGATAAACTCATCTTT. Protein product: CALGETQKYWGQYTDKLIF.

This clone was picked up a small number of times. This chain connects TRDV1 to TRDJ1; no definite D call. CDR3 length equals 21 residues. Germline CDR1 reads TSWWSYY; CDR2 reads QGS. Trimming took off 2 bases at V and 0 bases at J, with 28 bases between the two ends. CDR3 nucleotide sequence: TGTGCTCTTGGGGAAAGGTCGTATCCCCTGTTTACTGCCCCGTACACCGATAAACTCATCTTT. Amino acid sequence: CALGERSYPLFTAPYTDKLIF.

This clone was seen more than once but under ten times. V is TRDV1 and J is TRDJ1, with TRDD3 matching over 9 bases. Trimming at V came to 0 bases and at J to 11 bases, leaving 22 bases not matched to a gene. Germline CDR1 reads TSWWSYY; CDR2 reads QGS. CDR3 length: 19 residues. CDR3 in DNA: TGTGCTCTTGGGGAACTTTCCGAAGCCTTACTGGGGGACCAGGGTCGGCTCATCTTT. This gives the protein CALGELSEALLGDQGRLIF.

In its sample, this clone was seen once. The rearrangement joins TRDV1 to TRDJ1; 9 bases fit TRDD3. J was trimmed by 0 bases and V by 4 bases; bases with no gene match: 15. The CDR3 totals 19 residues. Germline loops: CDR1 TSWWSYY, CDR2 QGS. The CDR3 region is CALGAAEGPGGLYTDKLIF. CDR3 nucleotide sequence: TGTGCTCTTGGGGCCGCTGAGGGTCCTGGGGGATTGTACACCGATAAACTCATCTTT.